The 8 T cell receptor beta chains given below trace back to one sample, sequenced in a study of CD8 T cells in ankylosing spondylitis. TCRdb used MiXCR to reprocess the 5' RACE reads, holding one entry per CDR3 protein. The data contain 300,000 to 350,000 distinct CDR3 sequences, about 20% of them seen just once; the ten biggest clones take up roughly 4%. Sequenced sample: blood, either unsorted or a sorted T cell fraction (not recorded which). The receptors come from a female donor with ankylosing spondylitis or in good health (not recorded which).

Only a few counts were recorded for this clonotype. CDR3 nucleotide sequence: TGCAGTGCTAGAGATATGAGAGGCACCGGGGAGCTGTTTTTT. This sequence encodes CSARDMRGTGELFF. The chain couples TRBV20-1 to TRBJ2-2; D is unclear. V lost 0 bases and J lost 4, with 9 bases in between. Germline-derived CDR1 and CDR2 are DFQATT and SNEGSKA (reference sequence). This CDR3 comprises 14 residues.

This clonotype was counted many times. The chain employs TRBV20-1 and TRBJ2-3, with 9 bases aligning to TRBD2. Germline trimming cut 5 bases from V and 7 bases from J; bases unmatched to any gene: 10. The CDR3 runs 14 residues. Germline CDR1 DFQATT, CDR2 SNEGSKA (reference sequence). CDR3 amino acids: CSARGRATLNTQYF. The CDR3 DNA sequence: TGCAGTGCTCGCGGGAGGGCCACCCTGAATACGCAGTATTTT.

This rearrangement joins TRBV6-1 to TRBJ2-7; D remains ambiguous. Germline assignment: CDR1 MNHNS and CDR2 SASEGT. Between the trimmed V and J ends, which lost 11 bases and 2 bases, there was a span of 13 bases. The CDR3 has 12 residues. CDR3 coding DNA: TGTGCCTCGGTGGGGATGACCTACGAGCAGTACTTC. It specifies CASVGMTYEQYF.

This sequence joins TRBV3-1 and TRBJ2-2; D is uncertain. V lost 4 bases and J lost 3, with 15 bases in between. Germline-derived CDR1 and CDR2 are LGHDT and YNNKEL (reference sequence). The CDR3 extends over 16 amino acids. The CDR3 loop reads CASSPNRQFYTGELFF. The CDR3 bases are TGTGCCAGCAGCCCTAACCGCCAGTTCTACACCGGGGAGCTGTTTTTT.

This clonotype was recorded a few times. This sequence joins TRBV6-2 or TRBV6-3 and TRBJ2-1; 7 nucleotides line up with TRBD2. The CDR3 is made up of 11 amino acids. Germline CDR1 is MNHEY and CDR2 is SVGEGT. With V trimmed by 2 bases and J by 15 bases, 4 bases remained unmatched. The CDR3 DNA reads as TGTGCCAGCAGTTACGGGAGGGCCTTGTTCTTC. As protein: CASSYGRALFF.

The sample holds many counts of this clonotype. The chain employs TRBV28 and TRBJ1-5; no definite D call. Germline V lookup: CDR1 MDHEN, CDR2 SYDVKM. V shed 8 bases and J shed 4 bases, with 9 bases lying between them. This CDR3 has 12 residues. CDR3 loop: CASSRINQPQHF. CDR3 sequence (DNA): TGTGCCAGCTCACGGATTAATCAGCCCCAGCATTTT. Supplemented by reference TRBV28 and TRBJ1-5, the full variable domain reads DVKVTQSSRYLVKRTGEKVFLECVQDMDHENMFWYRQDPGLGLRLIYFSYDVKMKEKGDIPEGYSVSREKKERFSLILESASTNQTSMYLCASSRINQPQHFGDGTRLSIL.

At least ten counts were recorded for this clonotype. The CDR3 nucleotides read TGTGCCAGCAGCCCTCTCGGAGATACGCAGTATTTT. Protein sequence: CASSPLGDTQYF. The J gene is TRBJ2-3, the V gene TRBV7-2; D unclear. Germline CDR1 and CDR2: SGHTA and FQGNSA. V was cut by 5 bases and J by 5 bases, with 8 bases left in between. The CDR3 is 12 amino acids.

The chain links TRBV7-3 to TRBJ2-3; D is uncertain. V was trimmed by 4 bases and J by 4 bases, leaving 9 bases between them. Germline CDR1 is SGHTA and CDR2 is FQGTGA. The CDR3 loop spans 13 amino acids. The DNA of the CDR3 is TGTGCCAGCAGCTCTGACGCCGCAGATACGCAGTATTTT. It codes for CASSSDAADTQYF. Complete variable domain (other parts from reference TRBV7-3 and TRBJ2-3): GAGVSQTPSNKVTEKGKYVELRCDPISGHTALYWYRQSLGQGPEFLIYFQGTGAADDSGLPNDRFFAVRPEGSVSTLKIQRTERGDSAVYLCASSSDAADTQYFGPGTRLTVL.